These 9 T cell receptor beta chains share one sample of origin, sequenced in a study of human T cells and chemical hapten exposure. Time point meaning: patch test 1, 2 weeks after DPC sensitization. The treatment denotes: therapeutic diphenylcyclopropenone sensitization with weekly scalp DPC. MiXCR, run by TCRdb on the RACE reads, gives a single entry per CDR3 protein. The sample holds 75,000 to 95,000 distinct CDR3 sequences, approximately 12% seen once. This sample comprised whole blood, obtained in connection with sensitization to the hapten diphenylcyclopropenone (DPC). The receptors were gathered from a woman aged 55-75 years with alopecia areata. Some clones in this sample may be carry-over from other donors' samples.

The chain links TRBV6-6 to TRBJ2-7, with 9 bases matching TRBD2. This CDR3 is 14 amino acids long. The V gene's germline CDR1 is MNHNY and CDR2 SVGAGI (reference sequence). V lost 5 bases and J lost 6; bases outside the gene matches: 8. CDR3 residues: CASSRGASGAEQYF. As DNA, the CDR3 is TGTGCCAGCAGTAGGGGCGCTAGCGGGGCCGAGCAGTACTTC.

V gene TRBV7-6 combines with J gene TRBJ1-5, with TRBD1 as a possible D gene (6 bases). Germline CDR1 SGHVS, CDR2 FNYEAQ. The V gene lost 2 bases and the J gene lost 11 bases, with 13 bases spanning the gap. The CDR3 consists of 13 residues. The CDR3 DNA follows: TGTGCCAGCAGCTTAACAGGGAAGGATGCCCAGCATTTT. Translating it yields CASSLTGKDAQHF.

This clonotype was seen at least ten times. This chain connects TRBV6-4 to TRBJ2-5; 10 bases agree with TRBD2. The V gene's germline CDR1 is MRHNA and CDR2 SNTAGT. With 3 bases clipped from V and 2 bases from J, the junction kept 3 bases outside the gene matches. CDR3 length equals 15 residues. The CDR3 here is CASSEQAGGQETQYF. CDR3 coding DNA: TGTGCCAGCAGTGAACAAGCGGGGGGGCAAGAGACCCAGTACTTC.

This clonotype was seen a few times. The chain links TRBV29-1 to TRBJ2-7; D is unresolved. The V gene's germline CDR1 is SQVTM and CDR2 ANQGSEA. CDR3 length: 15 amino acids. V lost 4 bases and J lost 1, with 17 bases in between. CDR3 sequence (DNA): TGCAGCGTTGTGTTCGCGGTGGACCCTTCCTACGAGCAGTACTTC. Translated, it gives CSVVFAVDPSYEQYF.

This clonotype was seen a handful of times. The V gene is TRBV29-1, the J gene TRBJ1-1; 7 bases are shared with TRBD1. V lost 6 bases, J lost 7 bases, and 5 bases stayed unmatched. This CDR3 has 11 amino acids. Germline CDR1 SQVTM, CDR2 ANQGSEA. The CDR3 sequence: CSVHRGNEAFF. DNA for the CDR3: TGCAGCGTCCACAGGGGCAATGAAGCTTTCTTT.

This clonotype was seen a few times. The chain is built from TRBV19 and TRBJ1-5, with D perhaps matching TRBD1 (6 bases). Trimming pared 8 bases from V and 0 bases from J, leaving 17 bases between. Germline V lookup: CDR1 LNHDA, CDR2 SQIVND (reference sequence). The CDR3 is made up of 16 amino acids. DNA of the CDR3: TGTGCCAGTCTCCCCGGGGGCAGATATAGCAATCAGCCCCAGCATTTT. Translated: CASLPGGRYSNQPQHF.

This clonotype was observed a few times. This chain joins TRBV7-6 and TRBJ1-1, with D uncertain. With 1 base removed from V and 4 bases from J, the gap between germline ends came to 7 bases. Germline V lookup: CDR1 SGHVS, CDR2 FNYEAQ. This CDR3 spans 13 amino acids. DNA for the CDR3: TGTGCCAGCAGCTTAGGGGAAGGCACTGAAGCTTTCTTT. This translates into CASSLGEGTEAFF.

The rearrangement joins TRBV3-1 to TRBJ2-3; the match to TRBD2 covers 10 bases. Trimming at V came to 1 base and at J to 1 base, leaving 2 bases not matched to a gene. CDR3 length: 16 amino acids. Germline CDR1 and CDR2: LGHDT and YNNKEL (reference sequence). The CDR3 sequence: CASSQAGTSGTDTQYF. The CDR3 DNA sequence: TGTGCCAGCAGCCAAGCCGGGACTAGCGGCACAGATACGCAGTATTTT.

The chain recombines TRBV6-5 with TRBJ2-3; TRBD2 matches 13 bases. V was pared by 5 bases and J by 1 base, with 3 bases of the junction left unmatched. Per the germline V gene, CDR1 is MNHEY and CDR2 is SVGAGI. CDR3 length: 16 residues. The CDR3 DNA follows: TGTGCCAGCAGTCACGGGACTAGCGGGGGCACAGATACGCAGTATTTT. Encoded protein: CASSHGTSGGTDTQYF.